This entry describes one T cell receptor (beta chain). The data are from a study of cytomegalovirus exposure and HLA in healthy donors. The CDR3 runs to 12 residues. Between the trimmed V and J ends, which lost 6 bases and 3 bases, there was a span of 9 bases. Germline-derived CDR1 and CDR2 are SNHLY and FYNNEI. Primers for the PCR totalled 60 Vbeta and 13 Jbeta. Assay: immunoSEQ multiplex PCR; the TCRdb copy retains only in-frame clones and omits some. The sample includes 150,000 or so clones, roughly 73% seen only once; the top ten take about 8%. Input material: PBMCs. The chain couples TRBV2 to TRBJ2-7, with D possibly being TRBD1 (6 bases). The sequence came from a middle-aged woman in good health and CMV-seropositive. CDR3 sequence: CASRGAVYEQYF. CDR3 sequence (DNA): TGTGCCAGCAGGGGGGCGGTCTACGAGCAGTACTTC.